The rows below give T cell receptor beta chains drawn from one sample of a study of CD8 T cells in ankylosing spondylitis. Each CDR3 protein is one row after TCRdb ran MiXCR on the 5' RACE reads. The table has about 150,000 distinct CDR3 sequences, roughly 44% seen once. Sequencing was done on a sample of synovial fluid, either unsorted or a sorted T cell fraction (not recorded which). The receptor source for this set is a male donor with ankylosing spondylitis. Both conserved end residues are part of each CDR3. The D gene is left open where the match is weak. Some rows have no size entry. The others give once, few or many, or a class for an expanded clone.

abundance: .
d_gene: .
len: 16
v_gene: TRBV10-3
j_gene: TRBJ1-5
CDR3aa: CAISEGRRFSNQPQHF
CDR3nt: TGTGCCATCAGTGAGGGCAGGCGATTTAGCAATCAGCCCCAGCATTTT

abundance: .
d_gene: .
len: 17
v_gene: TRBV12-3/TRBV12-4
j_gene: TRBJ1-4
CDR3aa: CASTLGPQGGTNEKLFF
CDR3nt: TGTGCCAGCACCCTTGGTCCCCAAGGAGGAACTAATGAAAAACTGTTTTTT

abundance: .
d_gene: TRBD1
len: 15
v_gene: TRBV6-1
j_gene: TRBJ2-7
CDR3aa: CASRETGDGSYEQYF
CDR3nt: TGTGCCAGCAGAGAGACAGGGGATGGCTCCTACGAGCAGTACTTC

abundance: many
d_gene: .
len: 13
v_gene: TRBV6-4
j_gene: TRBJ2-2
CDR3aa: CASSDSDTGELFF
CDR3nt: TGTGCCAGCAGTGACTCAGACACCGGGGAGCTGTTTTTT

abundance: many
d_gene: TRBD1
len: 14
v_gene: TRBV7-4
j_gene: TRBJ1-5
CDR3aa: CATRGQGQNQPQHF
CDR3nt: TGTGCCACTCGCGGACAGGGGCAAAATCAGCCCCAGCATTTT

abundance: .
d_gene: TRBD2
len: 16
v_gene: TRBV7-8
j_gene: TRBJ2-5
CDR3aa: CASSPLAGLGQETQYF
CDR3nt: TGTGCCAGCAGCCCACTAGCGGGGTTGGGACAAGAGACCCAGTACTTC

abundance: .
d_gene: .
len: 15
v_gene: TRBV7-2
j_gene: TRBJ2-1
CDR3aa: CASNPRLASYNEQFF
CDR3nt: TGTGCCAGCAACCCCCGTTTGGCGTCCTACAATGAGCAGTTCTTC

abundance: .
d_gene: TRBD2
len: 16
v_gene: TRBV28
j_gene: TRBJ2-7
CDR3aa: CASSLPRLAGGHEQYF
CDR3nt: TGTGCCAGCAGTTTACCCCGGCTAGCGGGAGGCCACGAGCAGTACTTC

abundance: .
d_gene: .
len: 13
v_gene: TRBV5-6
j_gene: TRBJ1-2
CDR3aa: CASSLVTAYGYTF
CDR3nt: TGTGCCAGCAGCTTGGTAACTGCCTATGGCTACACCTTC

abundance: .
d_gene: TRBD1
len: 13
v_gene: TRBV4-2
j_gene: TRBJ1-5
CDR3aa: CASSRTGNQPQHF
CDR3nt: TGTGCCAGCAGCCGGACAGGGAATCAGCCCCAGCATTTT

abundance: .
d_gene: TRBD1
len: 15
v_gene: TRBV11-2
j_gene: TRBJ1-2
CDR3aa: CASSISGTGWYGYTF
CDR3nt: TGTGCCAGCAGCATCTCCGGGACAGGGTGGTATGGCTACACCTTC

abundance: few
d_gene: .
len: 14
v_gene: TRBV19
j_gene: TRBJ1-1
CDR3aa: CASRPSEFGTEAFF
CDR3nt: TGTGCCAGTAGGCCGTCCGAGTTTGGCACTGAAGCTTTCTTT

abundance: few
d_gene: .
len: 13
v_gene: TRBV2
j_gene: TRBJ2-7
CDR3aa: CASMEGTTYEQYF
CDR3nt: TGTGCCAGCATGGAGGGGACGACCTACGAGCAGTACTTC

abundance: .
d_gene: .
len: 15
v_gene: TRBV12-3/TRBV12-4
j_gene: TRBJ2-1
CDR3aa: CASSRWWLSYNEQFF
CDR3nt: TGTGCCAGCAGTCGTTGGTGGCTCTCCTACAATGAGCAGTTCTTC

abundance: few
d_gene: .
len: 17
v_gene: TRBV6-5
j_gene: TRBJ2-2
CDR3aa: CASSYSSRGIYTGELFF
CDR3nt: TGTGCCAGCAGTTACTCGTCACGGGGGATTTACACCGGGGAGCTGTTTTTT

abundance: .
d_gene: .
len: 17
v_gene: TRBV6-5
j_gene: TRBJ2-7
CDR3aa: CASSYSITSYLSYEQYF
CDR3nt: TGTGCCAGCAGTTACTCGATCACAAGCTACCTCTCCTACGAGCAGTACTTC

abundance: many
d_gene: .
len: 14
v_gene: TRBV20-1
j_gene: TRBJ2-3
CDR3aa: CSARGPLGTDTQYF
CDR3nt: TGCAGTGCTAGAGGGCCTTTAGGGACAGATACGCAGTATTTT

abundance: .
d_gene: .
len: 15
v_gene: TRBV7-6
j_gene: TRBJ1-1
CDR3aa: CASSSDRDLNTEAFF
CDR3nt: TGTGCCAGCAGCTCAGACAGAGACTTGAACACTGAAGCTTTCTTT

abundance: .
d_gene: .
len: 15
v_gene: TRBV7-2
j_gene: TRBJ2-1
CDR3aa: CASSLARGRDGEQFF
CDR3nt: TGTGCCAGCAGCTTAGCGCGGGGACGCGACGGAGAGCAGTTCTTC

abundance: .
d_gene: TRBD1
len: 14
v_gene: TRBV20-1
j_gene: TRBJ1-1
CDR3aa: CSASGAGGVTEAFF
CDR3nt: TGCAGTGCTAGCGGGGCAGGGGGTGTGACTGAAGCTTTCTTT

abundance: .
d_gene: .
len: 16
v_gene: TRBV19
j_gene: TRBJ2-2
CDR3aa: CASSIGSGGNTGELFF
CDR3nt: TGTGCCAGTAGTATAGGGAGCGGCGGGAACACCGGGGAGCTGTTTTTT

abundance: few
d_gene: .
len: 17
v_gene: TRBV7-9
j_gene: TRBJ2-3
CDR3aa: CASSFPRTPESTDTQYF
CDR3nt: TGTGCCAGCAGTTTTCCGCGGACGCCAGAAAGCACAGATACGCAGTATTTT

abundance: few
d_gene: .
len: 15
v_gene: TRBV6-1
j_gene: TRBJ1-5
CDR3aa: CASSVRTSSNQPQHF
CDR3nt: TGTGCCAGCAGTGTAAGGACATCTAGCAATCAGCCCCAGCATTTT

abundance: .
d_gene: TRBD2
len: 15
v_gene: TRBV4-2
j_gene: TRBJ2-5
CDR3aa: CASSEKRGGQETQYF
CDR3nt: TGTGCCAGCAGCGAGAAACGGGGGGGCCAAGAGACCCAGTACTTC

abundance: few
d_gene: TRBD1
len: 15
v_gene: TRBV27
j_gene: TRBJ1-1
CDR3aa: CASSLAGQGVGEAFF
CDR3nt: TGTGCCAGCAGTTTAGCGGGACAGGGAGTGGGTGAAGCTTTCTTT

abundance: .
d_gene: TRBD1
len: 16
v_gene: TRBV24-1
j_gene: TRBJ2-3
CDR3aa: CATSDPGQGGTDTQYF
CDR3nt: TGTGCCACCAGTGATCCAGGACAGGGGGGAACAGATACGCAGTATTTT

abundance: .
d_gene: TRBD2
len: 15
v_gene: TRBV28
j_gene: TRBJ2-2
CDR3aa: CASSRDPGGTGELFF
CDR3nt: TGTGCCAGCTCGAGGGACCCGGGGGGCACCGGGGAGCTGTTTTTT

abundance: .
d_gene: .
len: 22
v_gene: TRBV4-1
j_gene: TRBJ2-3
CDR3aa: CASSQEGQGDFMTSGIADTQYF
CDR3nt: TGCGCCAGCAGCCAAGAGGGACAGGGGGATTTTATGACTAGCGGGATCGCAGATACGCAGTATTTT

abundance: .
d_gene: .
len: 17
v_gene: TRBV7-9
j_gene: TRBJ2-1
CDR3aa: CASSLAGARYYYNEQFF
CDR3nt: TGTGCCAGCAGCTTAGCGGGGGCTCGGTACTACTACAATGAGCAGTTCTTC

abundance: many
d_gene: .
len: 15
v_gene: TRBV29-1
j_gene: TRBJ2-1
CDR3aa: CSVEDPGSSYNEQFF
CDR3nt: TGCAGCGTTGAAGACCCCGGTAGCTCCTACAATGAGCAGTTCTTC

abundance: .
d_gene: TRBD1
len: 14
v_gene: TRBV3-1
j_gene: TRBJ2-3
CDR3aa: CASSTDRGPDTQYF
CDR3nt: TGTGCCAGCAGCACGGACAGGGGCCCAGATACGCAGTATTTT

abundance: .
d_gene: .
len: 16
v_gene: TRBV7-4
j_gene: TRBJ2-3
CDR3aa: CASSPEGGEIADTQYF
CDR3nt: TGTGCCAGCAGCCCCGAGGGGGGAGAGATCGCAGATACGCAGTATTTT

abundance: .
d_gene: .
len: 15
v_gene: TRBV4-1
j_gene: TRBJ1-6
CDR3aa: CASSHHPPYNSPLHF
CDR3nt: TGCGCCAGCAGCCATCACCCCCCCTATAATTCACCCCTCCACTTT

abundance: few
d_gene: TRBD1
len: 16
v_gene: TRBV6-1
j_gene: TRBJ2-7
CDR3aa: CASSDTPGQGALEQYF
CDR3nt: TGTGCCAGCAGTGACACCCCGGGACAGGGGGCGCTTGAGCAGTACTTC

abundance: .
d_gene: TRBD2
len: 16
v_gene: TRBV4-1
j_gene: TRBJ2-7
CDR3aa: CASSQDGLAGSYEQYF
CDR3nt: TGCGCCAGCAGCCAAGATGGACTAGCGGGGTCCTACGAGCAGTACTTC

abundance: .
d_gene: .
len: 19
v_gene: TRBV11-1
j_gene: TRBJ1-2
CDR3aa: CASSLEGDRRLPLPYGYTF
CDR3nt: TGTGCCAGCAGCTTAGAGGGTGACAGAAGACTCCCCCTCCCTTATGGCTACACCTTC

abundance: .
d_gene: .
len: 13
v_gene: TRBV12-3/TRBV12-4
j_gene: TRBJ2-7
CDR3aa: CASSWDFSYEQYF
CDR3nt: TGTGCCAGCAGTTGGGACTTCTCCTACGAGCAGTACTTC

abundance: .
d_gene: .
len: 16
v_gene: TRBV5-1
j_gene: TRBJ2-7
CDR3aa: CASSRGFGAGVYEQYF
CDR3nt: TGCGCCAGCAGCCGGGGATTCGGGGCAGGGGTCTACGAGCAGTACTTC

abundance: few
d_gene: TRBD2
len: 12
v_gene: TRBV12-3/TRBV12-4
j_gene: TRBJ2-3
CDR3aa: CASSRGGNTQYF
CDR3nt: TGTGCCAGCAGCCGGGGGGGTAATACGCAGTATTTT

abundance: .
d_gene: .
len: 17
v_gene: TRBV6-1
j_gene: TRBJ1-2
CDR3aa: CASSIGLFRGITVGYTF
CDR3nt: TGTGCCAGCAGTATAGGGCTCTTCAGGGGTATCACGGTTGGCTACACCTTC

abundance: few
d_gene: TRBD2
len: 14
v_gene: TRBV6-1
j_gene: TRBJ2-7
CDR3aa: CASSPLAGPYEQYF
CDR3nt: TGTGCCAGCAGCCCGCTAGCGGGCCCCTACGAGCAGTACTTC

abundance: .
d_gene: .
len: 17
v_gene: TRBV4-1
j_gene: TRBJ1-4
CDR3aa: CASSQDPSWVTNEKLFF
CDR3nt: TGCGCCAGCAGCCAAGATCCCTCGTGGGTAACTAATGAAAAACTGTTTTTT

abundance: many
d_gene: .
len: 14
v_gene: TRBV15
j_gene: TRBJ1-5
CDR3aa: CATSRDRGHQPQHF
CDR3nt: TGTGCCACCAGCAGAGATCGGGGGCACCAGCCCCAGCATTTT

abundance: .
d_gene: .
len: 16
v_gene: TRBV14
j_gene: TRBJ2-2
CDR3aa: CASSQVGEGSTGELFF
CDR3nt: TGTGCCAGCAGCCAAGTCGGAGAGGGTTCCACCGGGGAGCTGTTTTTT

abundance: .
d_gene: .
len: 13
v_gene: TRBV12-3/TRBV12-4
j_gene: TRBJ2-7
CDR3aa: CASSPRGAYEQYF
CDR3nt: TGTGCCAGCAGTCCCAGGGGGGCCTACGAGCAGTACTTC

abundance: many
d_gene: TRBD2
len: 17
v_gene: TRBV20-1
j_gene: TRBJ2-1
CDR3aa: CSASSPGLAVSYNEQFF
CDR3nt: TGCAGTGCTAGTAGCCCCGGACTAGCGGTATCCTACAATGAGCAGTTCTTC

abundance: .
d_gene: TRBD1
len: 16
v_gene: TRBV2
j_gene: TRBJ1-5
CDR3aa: CASRRDRGFRDQPQHF
CDR3nt: TGTGCCAGCAGACGGGACAGGGGGTTTAGGGATCAGCCCCAGCATTTT

abundance: .
d_gene: .
len: 13
v_gene: TRBV6-1
j_gene: TRBJ1-5
CDR3aa: CASAETEDQPQHF
CDR3nt: TGTGCCAGCGCAGAGACAGAGGACCAGCCCCAGCATTTT

abundance: few
d_gene: TRBD2
len: 15
v_gene: TRBV6-2/TRBV6-3
j_gene: TRBJ2-3
CDR3aa: CASRLAPLHTDTQYF
CDR3nt: TGTGCCAGCAGACTAGCGCCCCTCCACACAGATACGCAGTATTTT

abundance: medium-sized
d_gene: TRBD2
len: 14
v_gene: TRBV4-3
j_gene: TRBJ2-7
CDR3aa: CASSQGEGRYEQYF
CDR3nt: TGCGCCAGCAGCCAAGGGGAGGGGAGGTACGAGCAGTACTTC

abundance: few
d_gene: TRBD2
len: 18
v_gene: TRBV7-2
j_gene: TRBJ2-3
CDR3aa: CASSLALLLAGDTDTQYF
CDR3nt: TGTGCCAGCAGCTTAGCGCTTCTGCTAGCGGGGGACACAGATACGCAGTATTTT